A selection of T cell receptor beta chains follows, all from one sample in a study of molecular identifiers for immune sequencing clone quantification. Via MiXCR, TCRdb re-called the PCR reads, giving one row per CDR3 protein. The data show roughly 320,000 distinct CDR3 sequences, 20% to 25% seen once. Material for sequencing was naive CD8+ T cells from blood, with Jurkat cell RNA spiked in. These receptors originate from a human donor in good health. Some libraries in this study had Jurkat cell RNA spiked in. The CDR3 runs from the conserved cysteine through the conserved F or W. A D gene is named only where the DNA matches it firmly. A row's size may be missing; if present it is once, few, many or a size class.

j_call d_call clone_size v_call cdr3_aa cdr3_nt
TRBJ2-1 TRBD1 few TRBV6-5 CASSYITGGAYNEQFF TGTGCCAGCAGTTACATCACAGGGGGCGCCTACAATGAGCAGTTCTTC
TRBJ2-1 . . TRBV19 CARYRDLSSYNEQFF TGTGCCAGGTACAGGGATTTGAGTTCCTACAATGAGCAGTTCTTC
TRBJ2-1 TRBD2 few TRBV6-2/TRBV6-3 CASSYVLAASYNEQFF TGTGCCAGCAGTTATGTACTAGCGGCATCCTACAATGAGCAGTTCTTC
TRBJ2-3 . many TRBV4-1 CASSQALNTDTQYF TGCGCCAGCAGCCAAGCACTCAACACAGATACGCAGTATTTT
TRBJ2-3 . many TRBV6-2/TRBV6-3 CASRIGGTQYF TGTGCCAGCCGAATTGGGGGTACGCAGTATTTT
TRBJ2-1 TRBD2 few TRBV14 CASSHPTSGFHHEQFF TGTGCCAGCAGCCACCCCACTAGCGGGTTCCACCATGAGCAGTTCTTC
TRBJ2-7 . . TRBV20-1 CSARDETGEQYF TGCAGTGCTAGAGATGAGACGGGGGAGCAGTACTTC
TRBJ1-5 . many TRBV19 CASSITGYSNQPQHF TGTGCCAGTAGTATAACAGGATATAGCAATCAGCCCCAGCATTTT
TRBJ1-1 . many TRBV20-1 CSARDRGNTPNTEAFF TGCAGTGCTAGAGATAGGGGAAATACACCGAACACTGAAGCTTTCTTT
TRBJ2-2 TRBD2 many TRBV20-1 CSASLTSGGTGELFF TGCAGTGCTAGTCTTACTAGCGGGGGCACCGGGGAGCTGTTTTTT
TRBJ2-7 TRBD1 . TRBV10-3 CAISESVNRGEEQYF TGTGCCATCAGTGAGTCGGTAAACAGGGGGGAGGAGCAGTACTTC
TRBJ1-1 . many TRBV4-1 CASSQDVGTEAFF TGCGCCAGCAGCCAAGATGTGGGCACTGAAGCTTTCTTT
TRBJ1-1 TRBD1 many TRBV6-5 CASSYLMTGVGEAFF TGTGCCAGCAGTTACCTCATGACAGGGGTTGGTGAAGCTTTCTTT
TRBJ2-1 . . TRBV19 CASAGTNYNEQFF TGTGCCAGCGCCGGGACCAACTACAATGAGCAGTTCTTC
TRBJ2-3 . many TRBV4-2 CASSLLGTDTDTQYF TGTGCCAGCAGCCTCCTAGGGACTGACACAGATACGCAGTATTTT
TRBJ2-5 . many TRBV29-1 CSVEHREETQYF TGCAGCGTTGAGCACAGGGAAGAGACCCAGTACTTC
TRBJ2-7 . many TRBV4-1 CASSQPGGDGYEQYF TGCGCCAGCAGCCAACCTGGAGGGGACGGGTACGAGCAGTACTTC
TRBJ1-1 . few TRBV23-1 CASSQSEGRRKAFF TGCGCCAGCAGTCAATCCGAGGGTCGCAGGAAAGCTTTCTTT
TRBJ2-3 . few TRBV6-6 CASSAYRASRSTDTQYF TGTGCCAGCAGTGCCTACCGGGCTAGCCGCAGCACAGATACGCAGTATTTT
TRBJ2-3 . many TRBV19 CASSSRVGTDTQYF TGTGCCAGTTCGTCCAGGGTCGGCACAGATACGCAGTATTTT
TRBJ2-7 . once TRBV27 CVSRLQSSYEQYF TGTGTCAGCAGACTGCAGAGCTCCTACGAGCAGTACTTC
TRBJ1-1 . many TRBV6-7 CAISGGGEAFF TGTGCCATCTCAGGAGGGGGTGAAGCTTTCTTT
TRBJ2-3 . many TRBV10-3 CAIKGSRVLEDTQYF TGTGCCATCAAAGGGAGCCGGGTTTTGGAGGATACGCAGTATTTT
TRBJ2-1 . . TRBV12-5 CASGMPNSYNEQFF TGTGCTAGTGGTATGCCTAACTCCTACAATGAGCAGTTCTTC
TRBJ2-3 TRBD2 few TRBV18 CASSPGGLAGYTDTQYF TGTGCCAGCTCACCAGGGGGACTAGCGGGATACACAGATACGCAGTATTTT
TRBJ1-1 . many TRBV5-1 CASSLVSGLLDTEAFF TGCGCCAGCAGCTTGGTCTCCGGGCTGCTCGACACTGAAGCTTTCTTT
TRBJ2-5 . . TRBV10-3 CAISEIWEETQYF TGTGCCATCAGTGAGATCTGGGAAGAGACCCAGTACTTC
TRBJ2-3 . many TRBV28 CASSFGRSTDTQYF TGTGCCAGCAGTTTTGGGCGGAGCACAGATACGCAGTATTTT
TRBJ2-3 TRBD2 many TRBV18 CASSLRLAGETDTQYF TGTGCCAGCTCACTGCGACTAGCGGGGGAGACAGATACGCAGTATTTT
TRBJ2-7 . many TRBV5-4 CASSLEAYPYEQYF TGTGCCAGCAGCTTGGAAGCATACCCCTACGAGCAGTACTTC
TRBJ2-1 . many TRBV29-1 CSVESGRYNEQFF TGCAGCGTTGAATCGGGCAGGTACAATGAGCAGTTCTTC
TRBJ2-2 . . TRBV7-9 CASSLGLAGPGELLF TGTGCCAGCAGCTTGGGTCTAGCAGGTCCCGGGGAGCTGCTTTTT
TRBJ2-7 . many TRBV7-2 CASSFYFQSSYEQYF TGTGCCAGCAGCTTTTACTTCCAAAGCTCCTACGAGCAGTACTTC
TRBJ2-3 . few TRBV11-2 CASSFSATDTDTQYF TGTGCCAGCAGCTTCTCTGCGACAGACACAGATACGCAGTATTTT
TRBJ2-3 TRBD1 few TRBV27 CASSLWTGDLDTQYF TGTGCCAGCAGTTTATGGACAGGGGATTTAGATACGCAGTATTTT
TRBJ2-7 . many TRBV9 CASSVGLAATYEQYF TGTGCCAGCAGCGTAGGCCTAGCTGCTACCTACGAGCAGTACTTC
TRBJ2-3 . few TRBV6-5 CASSYSNDLTGATSRMDTQYF TGTGCCAGCAGTTACTCGAACGATCTTACCGGGGCAACAAGCCGAATGGATACGCAGTATTTT
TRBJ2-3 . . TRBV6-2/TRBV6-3 CASSSPGASTDTQYF TGTGCCAGCAGTAGCCCGGGGGCTAGCACAGATACGCAGTATTTT
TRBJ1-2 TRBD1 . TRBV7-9 CASSSTGTVNYGYTF TGTGCCAGCAGCTCGACAGGGACGGTTAACTATGGCTACACCTTC
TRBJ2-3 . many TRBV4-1 CASSQEYRGTDTQYF TGCGCCAGCAGCCAAGAGTACAGGGGCACAGATACGCAGTATTTT
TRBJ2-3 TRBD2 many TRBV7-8 CASSLTLRTRIGTDTQYF TGTGCCAGCAGCCTCACCCTCAGGACTAGGATAGGTACAGATACGCAGTATTTT
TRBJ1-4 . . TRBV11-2 CASSLFPGEKLFF TGTGCCAGCAGCTTATTTCCCGGGGAAAAACTGTTTTTT
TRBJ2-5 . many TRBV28 CASSTGPQEGQETQYF TGTGCCAGCAGTACCGGGCCCCAAGAGGGACAAGAGACCCAGTACTTC
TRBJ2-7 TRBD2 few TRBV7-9 CASSLAVREGEQYF TGTGCCAGCAGCTTAGCAGTCAGGGAGGGCGAGCAGTACTTC
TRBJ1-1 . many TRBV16 CASSQGRGTEAFF TGTGCCAGTTCCCAGGGGAGAGGGACTGAAGCTTTCTTT
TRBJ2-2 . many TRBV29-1 CSAPGFGGELFF TGCAGCGCCCCGGGGTTCGGAGGGGAGCTGTTTTTT
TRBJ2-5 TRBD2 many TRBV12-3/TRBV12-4 CASSSTTSSETQYF TGTGCCAGCAGTTCTACGACTAGCTCGGAGACCCAGTACTTC
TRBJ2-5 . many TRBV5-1 CASSLTALETQYF TGCGCCAGCAGCTTGACCGCGTTGGAGACCCAGTACTTC
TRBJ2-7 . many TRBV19 CASSISGLDYEQYF TGTGCCAGTAGTATATCGGGCCTTGACTACGAGCAGTACTTC
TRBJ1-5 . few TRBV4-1 CASSQAGPNQPQHF TGCGCCAGCAGCCAAGCGGGCCCGAATCAGCCCCAGCATTTT
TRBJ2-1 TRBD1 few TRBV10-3 CAISEGQGMPNEQFF TGTGCCATCAGTGAGGGACAGGGTATGCCCAATGAGCAGTTCTTC
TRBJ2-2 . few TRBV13 CASSLERGPSTGELFF TGTGCCAGCAGCTTAGAGAGGGGACCTTCCACCGGGGAGCTGTTTTTT
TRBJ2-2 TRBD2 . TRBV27 CASSLLAGAGELFF TGTGCCAGCAGTTTACTAGCGGGAGCCGGGGAGCTGTTTTTT
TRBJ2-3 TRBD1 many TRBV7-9 CASSLGTGRSTDTQYF TGTGCCAGCAGCTTAGGGACAGGTCGGAGCACAGATACGCAGTATTTT
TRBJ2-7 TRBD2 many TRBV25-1 CASSETSGRSPSYEQYF TGTGCCAGCAGTGAGACTAGCGGGAGGAGTCCCTCCTACGAGCAGTACTTC
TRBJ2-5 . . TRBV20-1 CSAREIVAGARSETQYF TGCAGTGCTAGAGAGATTGTGGCGGGGGCCCGGTCAGAGACCCAGTACTTC
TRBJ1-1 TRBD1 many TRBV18 CASSPGTGGTEAFF TGTGCCAGCAGCCCCGGGACAGGGGGCACTGAAGCTTTCTTT
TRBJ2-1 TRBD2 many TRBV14 CASSQDTSGRMYEQFF TGTGCCAGCAGCCAAGATACGAGCGGGAGGATGTATGAGCAGTTCTTC
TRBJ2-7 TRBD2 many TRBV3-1 CASSRRESSGEARSYEQYF TGTGCCAGCAGCCGAAGGGAGAGTAGCGGGGAAGCCCGCTCCTACGAGCAGTACTTC
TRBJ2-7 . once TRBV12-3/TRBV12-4 CASSFRDKVYEQYF TGTGCCAGCAGTTTCCGGGACAAAGTCTACGAGCAGTACTTC